These T cell receptor beta chains were read from a single sample in a study of cytomegalovirus exposure and HLA in healthy donors. Profiled with immunoSEQ multiplex PCR; TCRdb holds only in-frame clones, not every one. The sample comprises 150,000 or so clones, over 75% of which are singletons, and around 4% rests with the top ten. Sequencing was done on a sample of PBMCs. Source of these receptors: a male donor in good health and CMV-seropositive. CDR3s include the opening cysteine and the closing phenylalanine or tryptophan. Each record gives: CDR3 DNA, CDR3 protein, J gene, clone size, V gene, D gene, CDR3 length. The D gene is left open where the match is weak. The size of a clone is reported for some rows only, either as once, few or many, or as a class for expanded clones.

TGTGCCAGCAGCTTGGTAGGCAGGGTCCCCTACAATGAGCAGTTCTTC	CASSLVGRVPYNEQFF	TRBJ2-1	few	TRBV5-4	.	16
TGTGCCAGTAGTATATCGGGGCAGGGGTACTATGGCTACACCTTC	CASSISGQGYYGYTF	TRBJ1-2	.	TRBV19	.	15
TGTGCCATCAGTGTCCTCGATTCAGCGGGAGGGCCAAGCAATGAGCAGTTCTTC	CAISVLDSAGGPSNEQFF	TRBJ2-1	once	TRBV10-3	TRBD2	18
TGCGCCAGCAGCCTCCCGGGTGATGAGCAGTTCTTC	CASSLPGDEQFF	TRBJ2-1	.	TRBV5-1	.	12
TGTGCCAGCAGCCCCCCGGACAGGGGTTACGAGCAGTACTTC	CASSPPDRGYEQYF	TRBJ2-7	.	TRBV7-9	TRBD1	14
TGTGCCAGCAGCCAAGTTATTCCTAGCGGGAGGTACGAGACCCAGTACTTC	CASSQVIPSGRYETQYF	TRBJ2-5	.	TRBV4-2	TRBD2	17
TGTGCCAGCAGCCCGGGACAGACTGCTGGGGCCAACGTCCTGACTTTC	CASSPGQTAGANVLTF	TRBJ2-6	.	TRBV4-2	TRBD1	16
TGTGCCAGCAGCTTCGGGACACTGAACACTGAAGCTTTCTTT	CASSFGTLNTEAFF	TRBJ1-1	few	TRBV11-2	.	14
TGTGCCAGCAGCTTAGCGGGCGTGGGTCTAAATGAGCAGTTCTTC	CASSLAGVGLNEQFF	TRBJ2-1	.	TRBV11-1	.	15
TGTGCCAGCAGCAAGCCAGGGGTGCGACTCACTTCTAACTATGGCTACACCTTC	CASSKPGVRLTSNYGYTF	TRBJ1-2	.	TRBV5-6	.	18
TGTGCCAGCAGAAGACTAGCGGGAGGGAGTGAAGAGCAGTACTTC	CASRRLAGGSEEQYF	TRBJ2-7	.	TRBV27	TRBD2	15
TGTGCCAAGGGGACAGCCAACTATGGCTACACCTTC	CAKGTANYGYTF	TRBJ1-2	few	TRBV2	TRBD1	12
TGTGCCAGCAGTTCTCCTCCGTCGGGGGTTTATGGCTACACCTTC	CASSSPPSGVYGYTF	TRBJ1-2	.	TRBV28	.	15
TGTGCCAGCAGTGCCCGAAGGGGACAGTCAGGCACCGGGGAGCTGTTTTTT	CASSARRGQSGTGELFF	TRBJ2-2	.	TRBV28	TRBD1	17
TGTGCCAGCAGCTTTGGCCCTGAAGCTTTCTTT	CASSFGPEAFF	TRBJ1-1	.	TRBV5-4	.	11
TGTGCCAGCAGCTCCCCGGGTCGCTGGAACACCATATATTTT	CASSSPGRWNTIYF	TRBJ1-3	.	TRBV13	.	14
TGTGCCAGCAGCGTAGAGCCAGCGGTCTACAATGAGCAGTTCTTC	CASSVEPAVYNEQFF	TRBJ2-1	.	TRBV9	.	15
TGTGCCAGCAGTGAGGGACTAGCTCCCTACGAGCAGTACTTC	CASSEGLAPYEQYF	TRBJ2-7	few	TRBV2	TRBD2	14
TGTGCCAGCAGTGGGGATCCCCCAGGGTCCTACGAGCAGTACTTC	CASSGDPPGSYEQYF	TRBJ2-7	.	TRBV6-6	.	15